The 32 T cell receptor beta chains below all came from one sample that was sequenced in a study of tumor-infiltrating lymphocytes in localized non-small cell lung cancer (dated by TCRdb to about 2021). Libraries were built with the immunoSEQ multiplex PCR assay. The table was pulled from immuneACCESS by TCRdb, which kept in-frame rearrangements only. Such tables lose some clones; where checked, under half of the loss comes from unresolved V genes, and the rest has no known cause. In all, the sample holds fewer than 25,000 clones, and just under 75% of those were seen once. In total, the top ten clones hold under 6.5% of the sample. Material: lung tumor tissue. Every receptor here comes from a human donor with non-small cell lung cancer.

In DNA form, the CDR3 reads TGCAGCGTTGTTGGGGACAGGCCCATCTACGAGCAGTACTTC. This gives the protein CSVVGDRPIYEQYF. The genes are TRBV29-1 and TRBJ2-7; 8 bases line up with TRBD1. This CDR3 spans 14 amino acids. Germline V gene data show CDR1 as SQVTM and CDR2 as ANQGSEA. V gave up 4 bases and J gave up 3 bases; unmatched junction bases: 8.

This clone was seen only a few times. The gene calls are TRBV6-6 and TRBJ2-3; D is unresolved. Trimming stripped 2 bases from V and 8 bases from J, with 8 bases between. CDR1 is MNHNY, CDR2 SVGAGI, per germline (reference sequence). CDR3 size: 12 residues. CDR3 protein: CASSYGSGTQYF. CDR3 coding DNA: TGTGCCAGCAGTTACGGGTCCGGTACGCAGTATTTT.

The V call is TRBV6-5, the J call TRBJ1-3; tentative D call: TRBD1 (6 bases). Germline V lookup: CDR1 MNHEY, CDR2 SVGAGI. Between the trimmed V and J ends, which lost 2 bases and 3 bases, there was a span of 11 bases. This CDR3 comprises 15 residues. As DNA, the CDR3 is TGTGCCAGCAGTTACCAAAGGGGGTTTGGAAACACCATATATTTT. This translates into CASSYQRGFGNTIYF.

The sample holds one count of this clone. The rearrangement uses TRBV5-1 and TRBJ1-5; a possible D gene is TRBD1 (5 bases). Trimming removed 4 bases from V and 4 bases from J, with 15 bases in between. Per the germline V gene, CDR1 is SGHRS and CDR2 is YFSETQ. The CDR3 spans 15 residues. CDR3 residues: CASSIDGQTNQPQHF. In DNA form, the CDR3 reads TGCGCCAGCAGCATAGACGGACAAACGAATCAGCCCCAGCATTTT.

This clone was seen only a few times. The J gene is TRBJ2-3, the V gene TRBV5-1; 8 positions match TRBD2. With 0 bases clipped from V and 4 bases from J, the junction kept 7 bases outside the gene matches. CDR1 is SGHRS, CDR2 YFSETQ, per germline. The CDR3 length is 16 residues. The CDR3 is CASSLGSGGEADTQYF. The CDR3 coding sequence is TGCGCCAGCAGCTTGGGGTCCGGGGGGGAGGCAGATACGCAGTATTTT.

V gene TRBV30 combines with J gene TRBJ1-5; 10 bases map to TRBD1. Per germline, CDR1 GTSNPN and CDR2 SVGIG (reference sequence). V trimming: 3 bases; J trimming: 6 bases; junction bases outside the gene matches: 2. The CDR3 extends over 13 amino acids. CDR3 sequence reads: CAWSGQGVQPQHF. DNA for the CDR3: TGTGCCTGGAGCGGACAGGGGGTTCAGCCCCAGCATTTT.

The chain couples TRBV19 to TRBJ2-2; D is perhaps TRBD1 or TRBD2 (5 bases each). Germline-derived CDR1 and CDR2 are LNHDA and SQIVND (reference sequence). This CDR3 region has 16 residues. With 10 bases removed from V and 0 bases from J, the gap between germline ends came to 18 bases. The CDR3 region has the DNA TGTGCCACCACGAAACCTGGGACGGCGAACACCGGGGAGCTGTTTTTT. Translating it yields CATTKPGTANTGELFF.

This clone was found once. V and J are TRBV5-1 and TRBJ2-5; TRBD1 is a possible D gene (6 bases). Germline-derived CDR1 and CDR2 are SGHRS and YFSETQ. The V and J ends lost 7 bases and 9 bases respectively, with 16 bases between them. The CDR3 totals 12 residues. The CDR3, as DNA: TGCGCCAGCTCCTCAGGGGCGTCGGCCCAGTACTTC. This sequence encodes CASSSGASAQYF.

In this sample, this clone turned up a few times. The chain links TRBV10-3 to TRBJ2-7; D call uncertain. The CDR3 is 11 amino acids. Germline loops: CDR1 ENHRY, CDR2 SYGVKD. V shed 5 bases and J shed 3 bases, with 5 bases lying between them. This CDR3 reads CAISTNYEQYF. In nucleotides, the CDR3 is TGTGCCATCAGTACCAACTACGAGCAGTACTTC.

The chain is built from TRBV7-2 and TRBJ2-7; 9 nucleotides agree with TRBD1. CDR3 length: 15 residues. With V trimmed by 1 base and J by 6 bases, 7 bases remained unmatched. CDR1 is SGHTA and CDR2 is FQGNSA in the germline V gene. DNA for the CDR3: TGTGCCAGCAGCTTAGTTGCGGGACAGGGAGGCGAGCAGTACTTC. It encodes CASSLVAGQGGEQYF.

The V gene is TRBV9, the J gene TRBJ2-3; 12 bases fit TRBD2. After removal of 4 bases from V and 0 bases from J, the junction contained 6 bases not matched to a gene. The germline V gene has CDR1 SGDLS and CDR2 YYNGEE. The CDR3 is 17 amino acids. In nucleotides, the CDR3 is TGTGCCAGCAGCCCGCGGACTAGCGGGGACAGCACAGATACGCAGTATTTT. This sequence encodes CASSPRTSGDSTDTQYF.

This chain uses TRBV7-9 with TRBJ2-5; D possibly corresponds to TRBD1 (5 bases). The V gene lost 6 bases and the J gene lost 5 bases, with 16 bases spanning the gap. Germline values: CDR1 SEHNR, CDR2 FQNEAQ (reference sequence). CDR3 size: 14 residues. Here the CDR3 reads CASSPPGAGETQYF. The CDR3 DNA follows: TGTGCCAGCAGTCCCCCTGGGGCCGGGGAGACCCAGTACTTC.

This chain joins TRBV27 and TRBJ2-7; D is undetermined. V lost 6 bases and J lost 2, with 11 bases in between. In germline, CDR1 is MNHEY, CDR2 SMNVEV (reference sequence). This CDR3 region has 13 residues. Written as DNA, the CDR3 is TGTGCCAGCAGCCGCGACGGTACCTACGAGCAGTACTTC. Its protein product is CASSRDGTYEQYF.

The CDR3 coding sequence is TGCGCCAGCAGCTTGGGGACAGGGGTCAATGAGCAGTTCTTC. Its protein product is CASSLGTGVNEQFF. The rearrangement joins TRBV5-1 to TRBJ2-1, with 9 bases identical to TRBD1. The CDR3 covers 14 residues. The ends lost 0 bases at V and 6 bases at J; junction bases unmatched: 1. Germline lookup yields CDR1 SGHRS and CDR2 YFSETQ.

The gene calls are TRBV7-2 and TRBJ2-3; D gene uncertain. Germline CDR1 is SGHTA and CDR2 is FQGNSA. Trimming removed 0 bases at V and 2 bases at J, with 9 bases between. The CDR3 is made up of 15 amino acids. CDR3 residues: CASSLAGLNTDTQYF. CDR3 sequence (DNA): TGTGCCAGCAGCTTAGCAGGTTTAAACACAGATACGCAGTATTTT.

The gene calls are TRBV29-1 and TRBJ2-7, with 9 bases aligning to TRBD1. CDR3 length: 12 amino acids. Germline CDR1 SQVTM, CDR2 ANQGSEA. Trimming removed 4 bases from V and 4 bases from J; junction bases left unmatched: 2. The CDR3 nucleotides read TGCAGCGTTGGGGACAGGGTTTACGAGCAGTACTTC. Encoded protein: CSVGDRVYEQYF.

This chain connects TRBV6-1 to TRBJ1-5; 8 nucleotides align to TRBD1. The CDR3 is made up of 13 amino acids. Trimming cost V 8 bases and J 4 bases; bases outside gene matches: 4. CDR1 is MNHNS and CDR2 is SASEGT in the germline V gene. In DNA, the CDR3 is TGTGCCAGCCTTGGACAGGGTAATCAGCCCCAGCATTTT. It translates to CASLGQGNQPQHF.

In nucleotides, the CDR3 is TGTGCCAGCAGTTACCAAAACAGGGGTGGCTACACCTTC. Protein product: CASSYQNRGGYTF. V gene TRBV6-5 combines with J gene TRBJ1-2, with 7 bases aligning to TRBD1. The CDR3 runs 13 residues. CDR1 and CDR2 from the germline V gene are MNHEY and SVGAGI. With V trimmed by 2 bases and J by 7 bases, 4 bases remained unmatched.

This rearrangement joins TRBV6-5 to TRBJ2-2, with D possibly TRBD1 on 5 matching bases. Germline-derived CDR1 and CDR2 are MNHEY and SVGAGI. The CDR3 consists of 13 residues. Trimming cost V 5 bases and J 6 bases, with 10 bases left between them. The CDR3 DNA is TGTGCCAGCAGTCAAAGACAGCCCGGGGAGCTGTTTTTT. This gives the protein CASSQRQPGELFF.

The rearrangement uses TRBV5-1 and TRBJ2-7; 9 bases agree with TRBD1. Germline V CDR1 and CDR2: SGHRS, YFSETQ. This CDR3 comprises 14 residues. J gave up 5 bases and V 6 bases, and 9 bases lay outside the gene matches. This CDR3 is CASNDRDRAHEQYF. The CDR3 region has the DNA TGCGCCAGCAACGACCGGGACAGGGCCCACGAGCAGTACTTC.

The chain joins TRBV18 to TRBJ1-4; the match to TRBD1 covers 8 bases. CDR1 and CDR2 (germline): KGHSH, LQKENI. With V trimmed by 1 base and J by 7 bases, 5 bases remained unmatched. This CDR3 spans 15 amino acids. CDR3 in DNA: TGTGCCAGCTCACCACGGACAGGGTTTGCTGAAAAACTGTTTTTT. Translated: CASSPRTGFAEKLFF.

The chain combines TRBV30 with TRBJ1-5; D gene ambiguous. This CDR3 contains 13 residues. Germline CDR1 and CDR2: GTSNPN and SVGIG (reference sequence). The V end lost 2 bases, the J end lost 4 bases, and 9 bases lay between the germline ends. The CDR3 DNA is TGTGCCTGGAGTTTCGATCAGAATCAGCCCCAGCATTTT. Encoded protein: CAWSFDQNQPQHF.

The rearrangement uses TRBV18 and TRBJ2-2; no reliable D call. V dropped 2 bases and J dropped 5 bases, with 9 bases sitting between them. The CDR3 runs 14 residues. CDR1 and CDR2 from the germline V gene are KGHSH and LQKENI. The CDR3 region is CASSPAERTGELFF. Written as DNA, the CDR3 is TGTGCCAGCTCACCAGCGGAGAGGACCGGGGAGCTGTTTTTT.

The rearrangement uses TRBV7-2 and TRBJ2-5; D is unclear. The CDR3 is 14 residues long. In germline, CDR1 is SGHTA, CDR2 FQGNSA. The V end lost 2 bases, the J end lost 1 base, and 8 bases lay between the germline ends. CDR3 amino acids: CASSLFAAQETQYF. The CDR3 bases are TGTGCCAGCAGCTTATTTGCAGCCCAAGAGACCCAGTACTTC.

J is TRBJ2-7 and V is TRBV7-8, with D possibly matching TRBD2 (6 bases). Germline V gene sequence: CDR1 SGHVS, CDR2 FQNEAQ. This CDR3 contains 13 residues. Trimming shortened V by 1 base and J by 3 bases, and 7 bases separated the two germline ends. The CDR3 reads CASSLGGVYEQYF. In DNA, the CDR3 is TGTGCCAGCAGCTTAGGGGGGGTCTACGAGCAGTACTTC.

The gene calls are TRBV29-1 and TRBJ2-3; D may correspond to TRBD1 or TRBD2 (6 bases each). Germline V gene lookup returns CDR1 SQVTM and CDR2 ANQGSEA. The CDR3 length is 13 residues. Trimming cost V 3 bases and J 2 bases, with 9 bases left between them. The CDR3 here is CSVDSGATDTQYF. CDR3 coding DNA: TGCAGCGTTGACTCGGGGGCCACAGATACGCAGTATTTT.

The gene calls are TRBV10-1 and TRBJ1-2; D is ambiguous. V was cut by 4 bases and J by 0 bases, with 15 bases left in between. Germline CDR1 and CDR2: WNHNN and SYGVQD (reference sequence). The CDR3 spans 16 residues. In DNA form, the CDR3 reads TGCGCCAGCAGTGGATGGGTGAGGTTTCCTAACTATGGCTACACCTTC. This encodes CASSGWVRFPNYGYTF.

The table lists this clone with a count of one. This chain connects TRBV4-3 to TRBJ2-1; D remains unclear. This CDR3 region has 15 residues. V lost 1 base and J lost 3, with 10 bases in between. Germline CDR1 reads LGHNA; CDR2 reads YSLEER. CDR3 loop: CASSQVYGDYNEQFF. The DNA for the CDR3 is TGCGCCAGCAGCCAAGTCTATGGAGACTACAATGAGCAGTTCTTC.

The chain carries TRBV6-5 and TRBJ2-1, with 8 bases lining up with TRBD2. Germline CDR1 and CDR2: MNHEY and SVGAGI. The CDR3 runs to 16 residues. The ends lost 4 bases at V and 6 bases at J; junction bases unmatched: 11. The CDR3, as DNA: TGTGCCAGCAGTTTCACCCTTAGCGGGGTCGGCAATGAGCAGTTCTTC. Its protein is CASSFTLSGVGNEQFF.

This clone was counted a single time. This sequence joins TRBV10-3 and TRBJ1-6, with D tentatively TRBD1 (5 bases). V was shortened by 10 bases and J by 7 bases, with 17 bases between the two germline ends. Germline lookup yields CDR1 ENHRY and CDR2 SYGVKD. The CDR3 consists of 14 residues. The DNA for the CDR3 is TGTGCCACCGTCGGAGACAGTGAGAATTCACCCCTCCACTTT. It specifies CATVGDSENSPLHF.

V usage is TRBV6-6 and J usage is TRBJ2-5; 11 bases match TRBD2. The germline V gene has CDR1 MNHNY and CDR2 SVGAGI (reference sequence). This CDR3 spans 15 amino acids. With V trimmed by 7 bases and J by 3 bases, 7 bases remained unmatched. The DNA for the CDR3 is TGTGCCAGCATAGGGCTAGCGGGGGGAAAAGAGACCCAGTACTTC. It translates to CASIGLAGGKETQYF.

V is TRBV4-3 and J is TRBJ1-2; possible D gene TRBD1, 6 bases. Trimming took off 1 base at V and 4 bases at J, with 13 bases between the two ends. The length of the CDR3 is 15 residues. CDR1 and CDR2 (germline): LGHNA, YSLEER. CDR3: CASSQGGGRIYGYTF. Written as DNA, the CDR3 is TGCGCCAGCAGCCAAGGAGGGGGGCGGATCTATGGCTACACCTTC.